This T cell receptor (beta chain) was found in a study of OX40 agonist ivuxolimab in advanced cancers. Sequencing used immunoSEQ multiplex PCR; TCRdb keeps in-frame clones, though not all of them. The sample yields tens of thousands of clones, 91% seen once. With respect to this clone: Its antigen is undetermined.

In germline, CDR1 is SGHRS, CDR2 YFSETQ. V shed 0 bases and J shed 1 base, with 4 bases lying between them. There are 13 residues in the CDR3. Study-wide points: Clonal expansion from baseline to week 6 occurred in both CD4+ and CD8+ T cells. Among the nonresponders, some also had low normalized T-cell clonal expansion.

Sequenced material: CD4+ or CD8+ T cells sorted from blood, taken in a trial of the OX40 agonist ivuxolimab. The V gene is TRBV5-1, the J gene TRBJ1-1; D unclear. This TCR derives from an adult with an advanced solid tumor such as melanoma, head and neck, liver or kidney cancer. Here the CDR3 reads CASSLARNTEAFF. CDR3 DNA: TGCGCCAGCAGCTTGGCCCGGAACACTGAAGCTTTCTTT. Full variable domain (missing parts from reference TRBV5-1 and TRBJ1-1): KAGVTQTPRYLIKTRGQQVTLSCSPISGHRSVSWYQQTPGQGLQFLFEYFSETQRNKGNFPGRFSGRQFSNSRSEMNVSTLELGDSALYLCASSLARNTEAFFGQGTRLTVV.